The 27 T cell receptor beta chains given below trace back to one sample, sequenced in a study of Graves' ophthalmopathy and Graves' hyperthyroidism. From RNA, the CDR3 regions of TCR beta chains were amplified and sequenced. The authors performed first-round RT-PCR with HTBI primers and then a second-round multiplex PCR. One entry per CDR3 protein results from TCRdb running MiXCR on the multiplex PCR reads. This sample has about 500,000 distinct CDR3 sequences, with approximately 15% found just once. Sequenced material: blood. The receptors shown here come from a woman aged 25 to 45 with Graves' ophthalmopathy.

This chain connects TRBV7-9 to TRBJ2-2; D ambiguous. Per germline, CDR1 SEHNR and CDR2 FQNEAQ (reference sequence). This CDR3 comprises 13 residues. V lost 6 bases and J lost 4, with 9 bases in between. The CDR3 reads CASREISTGELFF. In DNA, the CDR3 is TGTGCCAGCAGAGAAATTTCCACCGGGGAGCTGTTTTTT.

The J gene is TRBJ2-7, the V gene TRBV2; possibly TRBD2 for D (6 bases). CDR1 and CDR2 from the germline V gene are SNHLY and FYNNEI. V was shortened by 0 bases and J by 2 bases, with 20 bases between the two germline ends. The CDR3 contains 18 residues. CDR3 protein: CASSEALRGAGSTYEQYF. The CDR3 nucleotides read TGTGCCAGCAGTGAAGCGCTTCGGGGCGCGGGGTCGACCTACGAGCAGTACTTC.

This clonotype was seen repeatedly, ten times or more. V usage is TRBV27 and J usage is TRBJ1-6; no definite D call. This CDR3 is 16 amino acids long. Germline CDR1 and CDR2: MNHEY and SMNVEV (reference sequence). The germline V and J ends were trimmed by 5 bases and 5 bases, with 16 bases remaining between them. CDR3 bases: TGTGCCAGCAGTGCCTCTCCATTTCCGAATAATTCACCCCTCCACTTT. Encoded protein: CASSASPFPNNSPLHF.

This clonotype was recorded many times. This chain connects TRBV25-1 to TRBJ2-7; D remains unclear. Trimming pared 4 bases from V and 3 bases from J, leaving 4 bases between. Germline V gene data show CDR1 as MGHDK and CDR2 as SYGVNS. This CDR3 contains 11 residues. The CDR3 sequence is CASSVNYEQYF. CDR3 coding DNA: TGTGCCAGCAGTGTTAACTACGAGCAGTACTTC.

To note about this clonotype: A much larger clone sits a single nucleotide away, making a read error possible. The chain couples TRBV6-4 to TRBJ2-5; D is unclear. The CDR3 has 15 amino acids. From germline, CDR1 is MRHNA and CDR2 SNTAGT. DNA for the CDR3: TGTGCCAGCAGGTGGGGTCACCGGCCCGCGGAGACCCAGGACTTC. Protein sequence: CASRWGHRPAETQDF.

This clonotype showed up many times. The chain has TRBV9 and TRBJ2-7, with 8 bases identical to TRBD2. This CDR3 has 15 amino acids. Germline loops: CDR1 SGDLS, CDR2 YYNGEE. V lost 4 bases, J lost 0 bases, and 6 bases stayed unmatched. Here the CDR3 DNA reads TGTGCCAGCAGCCCAAGCGGGAGTGCCTCCTACGAGCAGTACTTC. Protein sequence: CASSPSGSASYEQYF.

In its sample, this clonotype was seen many times. This sequence joins TRBV12-3 or TRBV12-4 and TRBJ1-1; 9 bases are shared with TRBD1. The trim removed 6 bases at V and 10 bases at J, leaving 6 bases unmatched. The CDR3 is 12 residues long. CDR3: CASRQQGARAFF. CDR3 coding DNA: TGTGCCAGCAGACAACAGGGGGCGAGAGCTTTCTTT.

This clonotype was detected ten times or more. The chain has TRBV20-1 and TRBJ2-2; D is uncertain. Germline V CDR1 and CDR2: DFQATT, SNEGSKA (reference sequence). V was clipped by 1 base and J by 0 bases, with 9 bases between them. The CDR3 runs to 15 residues. The CDR3 sequence is CSARGYDANTGELFF. Here the CDR3 DNA reads TGCAGTGCTAGAGGCTACGACGCGAACACCGGGGAGCTGTTTTTT.

This clonotype has a count of ten or more. The chain uses TRBV28 and TRBJ1-5, with D perhaps matching TRBD1 (6 bases). CDR1 MDHEN and CDR2 SYDVKM come from the germline V gene. V lost 6 bases and J lost 7, with 25 bases in between. The CDR3 spans 17 residues. The CDR3 protein is CASSLTSLGAVAQPQHF. CDR3 bases: TGTGCCAGCAGCCTAACGTCTCTGGGGGCTGTGGCACAGCCCCAGCATTTT.

This clonotype occurred many times. CDR3 amino acids: CATSDRTGGRLETQYF. The CDR3 DNA reads as TGTGCCACCAGTGACCGGACAGGGGGCAGATTGGAGACCCAGTACTTC. The gene calls are TRBV24-1 and TRBJ2-5; 11 bases agree with TRBD1. Germline V gene sequence: CDR1 KGHDR, CDR2 SFDVKD. J was trimmed by 5 bases and V by 4 bases; bases with no gene match: 8. The CDR3 has 16 amino acids.

This clonotype was seen a few times. The chain uses TRBV6-2 or TRBV6-3 and TRBJ1-1, with TRBD1 matching 10 bases. CDR3 length equals 16 residues. Germline CDR1 is MNHEY and CDR2 is SVGEGT. V lost 7 bases, J lost 7 bases, and 15 bases stayed unmatched. CDR3 amino acids: CASTLAPGQGEFEAFF. Here the CDR3 DNA reads TGTGCCAGCACCCTAGCGCCCGGACAGGGGGAGTTTGAAGCTTTCTTT.

The chain links TRBV5-1 to TRBJ2-5; 10 bases agree with TRBD2. Trimming took 1 base from V and 3 from J; bases not matched to a gene: 12. The germline CDR1 and CDR2 sequences are SGHRS and YFSETQ. The CDR3 length is 18 residues. CDR3 loop: CASSLSFTSGMSEETQYF. DNA of the CDR3: TGCGCCAGCAGCTTGTCATTTACTAGCGGGATGTCGGAAGAGACCCAGTACTTC. Full variable domain (remainder filled in from reference TRBV5-1 and TRBJ2-5): KAGVTQTPRYLIKTRGQQVTLSCSPISGHRSVSWYQQTPGQGLQFLFEYFSETQRNKGNFPGRFSGRQFSNSRSEMNVSTLELGDSALYLCASSLSFTSGMSEETQYFGPGTRLLVL.

This clonotype was seen a few times. The genes are TRBV6-5 and TRBJ1-2, with D unresolved. CDR3 size: 14 residues. Trimming left V 4 bases short and J 4 bases short, with 13 bases between. Germline values: CDR1 MNHEY, CDR2 SVGAGI. DNA for the CDR3: TGTGCCAGCAGTTCTATAACAGCCCGCTATGGCTACACCTTC. It is translated as CASSSITARYGYTF.

This clonotype was picked up many times. The rearrangement links TRBV20-1 to TRBJ1-2; possibly TRBD1 for D (6 bases). Germline assignment: CDR1 DFQATT and CDR2 SNEGSKA (reference sequence). The CDR3 has 14 amino acids. V lost 4 bases and J lost 3, with 15 bases in between. The CDR3 bases are TGCAGTGCTAATAGAGGAGGGGGGGACTATGGCTACACCTTC. Translating gives CSANRGGGDYGYTF.

Ten or more counts support this clonotype. The chain combines TRBV11-2 with TRBJ2-2; 12 positions agree with TRBD1. V lost 5 bases, J lost 8 bases, and 6 bases stayed unmatched. Germline lookup yields CDR1 SGHAT and CDR2 FQNNGV. The CDR3 spans 15 residues. The CDR3: CASSLGTGGIGELFF. The CDR3 DNA reads as TGTGCCAGCAGCCTCGGGACAGGGGGCATTGGGGAGCTGTTTTTT.

This clonotype has a count of ten or more. This sequence joins TRBV6-1 and TRBJ1-1, with D uncertain. This CDR3 has 14 residues. V was cut by 2 bases and J by 4 bases, with 11 bases left in between. CDR1 is MNHNS, CDR2 SASEGT, per germline. CDR3 sequence: CASSETTGVTEAFF. CDR3 nucleotides: TGTGCCAGCAGTGAAACAACTGGGGTCACTGAAGCTTTCTTT.

In its sample, this clonotype was seen many times. The chain joins TRBV28 to TRBJ2-6; 7 nucleotides match TRBD1. The germline CDR1 and CDR2 sequences are MDHEN and SYDVKM. The CDR3 spans 15 residues. After removal of 8 bases from V and 2 bases from J, the junction contained 6 bases not matched to a gene. The CDR3: CASFKDRTGANVLTF. DNA of the CDR3: TGTGCCAGCTTCAAGGACAGGACTGGGGCCAACGTCCTGACTTTC.

This clonotype was seen a handful of times. The chain combines TRBV11-2 with TRBJ2-5, with 10 bases matching TRBD2. Trimming removed 3 bases from V and 5 bases from J; junction bases left unmatched: 21. Per the germline V gene, CDR1 is SGHAT and CDR2 is FQNNGV. CDR3 size: 20 residues. CDR3 DNA: TGTGCCAGCAGCTTTCTGGCTAGGGTGCTAGCGGGAGACACCCTGGAGACCCAGTACTTC. This translates into CASSFLARVLAGDTLETQYF. Variable domain in full (rest from reference TRBV11-2 and TRBJ2-5): EAGVAQSPRYKIIEKRQSVAFWCNPISGHATLYWYQQILGQGPKLLIQFQNNGVVDDSQLPKDRFSAERLKGVDSTLKIQPAKLEDSAVYLCASSFLARVLAGDTLETQYFGPGTRLLVL.

The V gene is TRBV5-1, the J gene TRBJ2-1, with a weak D call TRBD2 (6 bases). V lost 0 bases and J lost 6, with 10 bases in between. The CDR3 contains 14 residues. The V gene's germline CDR1 is SGHRS and CDR2 YFSETQ. The CDR3 loop reads CASSLGGTFNEQFF. The DNA of the CDR3 is TGCGCCAGCAGCTTGGGTGGGACTTTCAATGAGCAGTTCTTC. Drawing the rest from reference TRBV5-1 and TRBJ2-1, the complete variable domain is KAGVTQTPRYLIKTRGQQVTLSCSPISGHRSVSWYQQTPGQGLQFLFEYFSETQRNKGNFPGRFSGRQFSNSRSEMNVSTLELGDSALYLCASSLGGTFNEQFFGPGTRLTVL.

This clonotype was observed many times. The chain couples TRBV7-2 to TRBJ1-2, with 12 nucleotides matching TRBD1. V was clipped by 2 bases and J by 7 bases; unmatched bases: 5. Germline values: CDR1 SGHTA, CDR2 FQGNSA. The CDR3 totals 15 residues. The DNA of the CDR3 is TGTGCCAGCAGCTTATGGGACAGGGGGCATGGTGGCTACACCTTC. This encodes CASSLWDRGHGGYTF.

Many counts were recorded for this clonotype. The chain's CDR3 is CASGLPRAGAANTGELFF. CDR3 DNA sequence: TGTGCTAGTGGTTTGCCCCGGGCGGGGGCGGCGAACACCGGGGAGCTGTTTTTT. The J gene is TRBJ2-2, the V gene TRBV12-5; perhaps TRBD2 as D (7 bases). CDR3 length: 18 amino acids. V dropped 2 bases and J dropped 0 bases, with 16 bases sitting between them. Germline assignment: CDR1 LGHNT and CDR2 FRNRAP.

This clonotype was counted many times. This chain joins TRBV5-1 and TRBJ1-2; 10 positions match TRBD1. The CDR3 is 16 amino acids. Per germline, CDR1 SGHRS and CDR2 YFSETQ. V lost 0 bases, J lost 2 bases, and 4 bases stayed unmatched. The CDR3 reads CASSLEAGQGNYGYTF. The CDR3 nucleotides are TGCGCCAGCAGCTTGGAGGCGGGACAGGGGAACTATGGCTACACCTTC.

About this clonotype: An end of the junction does not agree with germline; a read error may underlie this. V and J are TRBV19 and TRBJ1-1, with D tentatively TRBD1 (6 bases). Germline CDR1 and CDR2: LNHDA and SQIVND (reference sequence). CDR3 length equals 15 residues. The CDR3 is CASSQVGQMNTEAFF. CDR3 bases: TGCGCCAGCAGCCAAGTTGGACAGATGAACACTGAAGCTTTCTTT. The variable domain in full, completed from reference TRBV19 and TRBJ1-1, reads DGGITQSPKYLFRKEGQNVTLSCEQNLNHDAMYWYRQDPGQGLRLIYYSQIVNDFQKGDIAEGYSVSREKKESFPLTVTSAQKNPTAFYLCASSQVGQMNTEAFFGQGTRLTVV.

This clonotype was counted only a few times. The rearrangement links TRBV6-1 to TRBJ2-5; D is perhaps TRBD1 (6 bases). V was trimmed by 6 bases and J by 1 base, leaving 15 bases between them. CDR3 length: 15 residues. Germline loops: CDR1 MNHNS, CDR2 SASEGT. The CDR3 loop reads CASSDAVDSQETQYF. CDR3 coding DNA: TGTGCCAGCAGCGATGCCGTGGACAGCCAAGAGACCCAGTACTTC.

This clonotype was recorded many times. J is TRBJ1-2 and V is TRBV7-8; 7 nucleotides align to TRBD1. The CDR3 has 17 residues. The V and J ends lost 1 base and 0 bases, in that order; junction bases with no gene match: 8. CDR1 is SGHVS and CDR2 is FQNEAQ in the germline V gene. CDR3 coding DNA: TGTGCCAGCAGCTTAGGGAGACAGGGAGAAGCTAACTATGGCTACACCTTC. Translated: CASSLGRQGEANYGYTF.

This clonotype was counted many times. The rearrangement uses TRBV20-1 and TRBJ2-7; TRBD2 matches at 7 bases. CDR1 is DFQATT and CDR2 is SNEGSKA in the germline V gene (reference sequence). The CDR3 is 14 amino acids. After removal of 3 bases from V and 6 bases from J, the junction contained 11 bases not matched to a gene. CDR3 DNA: TGCAGTGCTAGGGGTGGACTAGTGGTTTCCGAGCAGTACTTC. As protein: CSARGGLVVSEQYF.

Details on this clonotype: A much larger clone differs from this one at a single base, so this may be a read error. The final CDR3 position lacks the conserved phenylalanine or tryptophan, pointing to a likely read error. This rearrangement joins TRBV12-3 or TRBV12-4 to TRBJ1-1; D is unclear. The ends were cut back, 5 bases at V and 6 bases at J, with 13 bases in the middle. There are 13 residues in the CDR3. Here the CDR3 DNA reads TGTGCCAGCAGTCCCTCCACCTCCGCTGAAGCTTTCTTG. Protein sequence: CASSPSTSAEAFL.